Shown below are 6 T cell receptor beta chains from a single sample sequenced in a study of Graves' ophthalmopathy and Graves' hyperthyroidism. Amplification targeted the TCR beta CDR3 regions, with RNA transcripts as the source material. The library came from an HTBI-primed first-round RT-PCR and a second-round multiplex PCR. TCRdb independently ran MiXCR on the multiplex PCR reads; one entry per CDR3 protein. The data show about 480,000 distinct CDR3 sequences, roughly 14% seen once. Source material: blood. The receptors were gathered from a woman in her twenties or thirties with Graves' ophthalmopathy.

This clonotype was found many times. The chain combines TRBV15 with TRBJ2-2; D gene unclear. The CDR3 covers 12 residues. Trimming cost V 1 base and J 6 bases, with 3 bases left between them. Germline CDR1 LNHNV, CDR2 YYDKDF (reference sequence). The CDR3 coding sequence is TGTGCCACCAGCAGAGTCTCCGGGGAGCTGTTTTTT. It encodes CATSRVSGELFF.

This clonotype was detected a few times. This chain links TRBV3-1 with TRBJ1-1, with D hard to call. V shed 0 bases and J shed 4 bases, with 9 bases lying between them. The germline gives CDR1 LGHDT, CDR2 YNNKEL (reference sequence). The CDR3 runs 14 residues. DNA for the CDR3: TGTGCCAGCAGCCAAGAAGTTTCCTCCACTGAAGCTTTCTTT. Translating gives CASSQEVSSTEAFF. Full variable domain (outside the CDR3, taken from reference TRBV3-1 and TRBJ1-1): DTAVSQTPKYLVTQMGNDKSIKCEQNLGHDTMYWYKQDSKKFLKIMFSYNNKELIINETVPNRFSPKSPDKAHLNLHINSLELGDSAVYFCASSQEVSSTEAFFGQGTRLTVV.

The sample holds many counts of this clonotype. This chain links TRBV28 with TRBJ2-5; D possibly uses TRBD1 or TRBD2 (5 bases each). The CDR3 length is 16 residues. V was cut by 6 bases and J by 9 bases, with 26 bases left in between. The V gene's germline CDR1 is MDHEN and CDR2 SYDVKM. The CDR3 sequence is CASRPPGTIIAGAQYF. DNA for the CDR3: TGTGCCAGCAGGCCCCCCGGGACCATAATCGCCGGGGCCCAGTACTTC.

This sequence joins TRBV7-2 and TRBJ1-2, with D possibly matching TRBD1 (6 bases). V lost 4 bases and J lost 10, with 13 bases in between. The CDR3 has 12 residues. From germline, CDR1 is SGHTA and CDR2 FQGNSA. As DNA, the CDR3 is TGTGCCAGCAGCTCCTGGACAGAATACTACACCTTC. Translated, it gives CASSSWTEYYTF.

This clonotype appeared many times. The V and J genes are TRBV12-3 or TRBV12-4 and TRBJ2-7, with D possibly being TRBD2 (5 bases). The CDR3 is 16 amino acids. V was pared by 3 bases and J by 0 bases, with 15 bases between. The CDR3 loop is CASSFFRGTGSYEQYF. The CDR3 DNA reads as TGTGCCAGCAGTTTCTTCCGGGGAACTGGCTCCTACGAGCAGTACTTC.

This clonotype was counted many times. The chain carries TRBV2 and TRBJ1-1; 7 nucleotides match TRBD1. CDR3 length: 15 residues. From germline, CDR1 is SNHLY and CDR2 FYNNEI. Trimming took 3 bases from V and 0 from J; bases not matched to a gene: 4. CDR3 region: CASSDPDRVNTEAFF. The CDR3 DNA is TGTGCCAGCAGTGACCCCGACAGGGTGAACACTGAAGCTTTCTTT.